The clone carrying this T cell receptor (beta chain) has ten or more counts. Its antigen is unidentified. Germline CDR1 is SGHRS and CDR2 is YFSETQ. The CDR3 covers 14 residues. With 7 bases clipped from V and 9 bases from J, the junction kept 10 bases outside the gene matches. This specimen belongs to a study of CD8+CD57+ T cells in acquired aplastic anemia. Study background: Mean DNA quantity obtained from sorted CD4+ and CD8+ cells was approximately 3 ug.

TCR beta VDJ and CDR3 were profiled, and genomic DNA was the template. In TCRdb, the reads were re-called with MiXCR into one record per CDR3 protein. The sample lists some 280,000 distinct CDR3 sequences; 50% to 70% were seen once. General study findings and limits: Comparison of patients with controls identified about 27 shared CD8+ CDR3 sequences.

This chain uses TRBV5-1 with TRBJ2-1, with TRBD1 matching over 10 bases. The sequence came from a human donor with severe aplastic anemia or a healthy control (not recorded which). The material sequenced was sorted CD4+, CD8+, or CD8+CD57+ T cells (not recorded which) from PBMCs. The CDR3 DNA is TGCGCCAGCCTCCCCGGGACAGGGGATACTGAGCAGTTCTTC. Amino acids: CASLPGTGDTEQFF.